This T cell receptor (beta chain) was recorded in a study of blood T cell repertoires in COVID-19. Looking at the study overall: COVID-19 samples, acute and convalescent, were from the United States, Italy and Spain.

As handled by the study authors: Amplified reference gene primers provided the basis for estimating nucleated cell counts. Generated by immunoSEQ multiplex PCR, the TCRdb table keeps only in-frame clones and is missing some. The D gene and trimming were derived from the DNA, and the V and J assignments and clone size from that table. Of some 170,000 clones in the sample, approximately 80% were seen once. Unmatched junction bases numbered 3, after V lost 3 bases and J lost 7 bases. The CDR3 sequence is 13 residues long. CDR1 is SGDLS and CDR2 is YYNGEE in the germline V gene. The source of this sequence is a woman aged 40 to 50 with COVID-19, enrolled during active disease. Input material: peripheral blood. The V and J genes are TRBV9 and TRBJ2-1, with 8 bases matching TRBD1. CDR3 loop: CASSGHRGNEQFF. The CDR3 DNA sequence: TGTGCCAGCAGCGGACACAGGGGGAATGAGCAGTTCTTC.